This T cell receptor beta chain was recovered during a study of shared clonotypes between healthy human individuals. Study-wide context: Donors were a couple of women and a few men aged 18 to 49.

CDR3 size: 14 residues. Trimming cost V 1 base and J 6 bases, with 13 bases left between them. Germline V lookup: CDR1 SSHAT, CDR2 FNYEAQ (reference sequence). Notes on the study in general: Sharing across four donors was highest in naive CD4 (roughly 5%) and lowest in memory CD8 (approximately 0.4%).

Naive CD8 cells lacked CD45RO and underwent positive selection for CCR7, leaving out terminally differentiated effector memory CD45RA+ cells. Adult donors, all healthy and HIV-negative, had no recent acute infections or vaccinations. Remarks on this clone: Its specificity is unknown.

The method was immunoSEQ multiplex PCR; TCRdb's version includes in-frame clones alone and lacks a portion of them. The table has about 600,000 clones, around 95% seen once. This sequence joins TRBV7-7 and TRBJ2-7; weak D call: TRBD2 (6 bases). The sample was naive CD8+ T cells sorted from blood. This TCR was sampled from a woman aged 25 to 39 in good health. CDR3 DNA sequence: TGTGCCAGCAGCTTAGAAGCGGAGGGTACCGAGCAGTACTTC. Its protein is CASSLEAEGTEQYF.